This paragraph reports one T cell receptor beta chain. Its target antigen remains unknown. Nothing much larger sits one base from this clone, and base qualities are not available. Looking up the germline V gene yields CDR1 LGHNT and CDR2 FRNRAP. The CDR3 runs 14 amino acids, cysteine and phenylalanine included. The entry retains the CDR3 DNA only, 42 bases that are in frame from base 1. The V end gives up 6 bases and the J end 5 bases, leaving 4 bases in the junction not matched to a gene. This sample is part of a study of cytotoxic CD8 clonotypes in ibrutinib-treated CLL (dated by TCRdb to 2020 to 2023). For context, the study as a whole: In this cohort, about 15 patients were treatment-naive and roughly 10 were relapsed/refractory, while 17 to 18 had unmutated IGHV. Response samples were obtained after a median of approximately 12 months of treatment, with a range of about 6 to 40 months. Partial responses were observed in around 25 patients and complete responses in 2; after a median follow-up of around 68 months, remission was maintained in 14 patients and progression was observed in around twelve. On average, each sample yielded 255,043 productive templates and about 94,000 productive rearrangements. Of the approximately 91 people in the trial, roughly 27 had longitudinal samples available. Cryopreserved peripheral blood mononuclear cells were obtained before treatment, at response, and at either sustained remission or disease progression.

For TCR beta library preparation, roughly 2 micrograms of genomic DNA was extracted from cryopreserved PBMCs. Longitudinal blood samples from CLL patients receiving ibrutinib monotherapy were subjected to high-throughput TCR beta sequencing. Patients were enrolled in a phase 2 open-label single-center ibrutinib monotherapy trial. Each clonotype received, on average, 10x coverage in deep resolution sequencing performed on a MiSeq, where the target depth lay between 1 in 1 million and 1 in 200,000 T cells. The immunoSEQ hsTCRB Kit was used to generate the TCR beta libraries. As for the original processing: The data were analyzed with ImmunoSEQ Analyzer and ImmunoSEQ Data Assistant, and V, D and J gene assignments followed IMGT definitions. Clonality, which ranges from 0 to 1, was calculated by subtracting the normalized Shannon entropy of productive rearrangement frequencies from one. Only overrepresented clonotypes making up at least 0.05% of the repertoire of each patient were included in the public clonotype analysis. Some 12 age-matched healthy donor repertoires from immuneACCESS served as clonality controls. TCRdb limited this immuneACCESS table to in-frame rearrangements with V and J called. A share of clones is missing; checked studies link under half to unresolved V genes, and the rest is unexplained. V and J calls and clone size follow that table, whereas D and trimming were derived from the DNA. A total of 40,000 or so clones appear in this sample, 49% of them only once. The ten most abundant clones make up around 18% of the sample.

Findings and caveats that apply to the study as a whole: Clonality rose at ibrutinib response, remained stable during sustained remission, and dropped back toward baseline at progression. Public clonotypes were rare and either shrank or stayed stable during treatment, and the rise in clonality at ibrutinib response reflected expansion of private clonotypes. Baseline clonality was found to be higher than that of age-matched healthy donors and was strongly correlated with circulating CD8+ T-cell counts. Lymph node repertoires were not examined, and the timing of sampling was not matched between patients in sustained remission and those whose disease progressed.

Recombination joined TRBV12-5 with TRBJ2-1, with 10 bases in between that match TRBD2. Sequenced material: PBMCs, taken before ibrutinib treatment. This TCR was recovered from a human donor with chronic lymphocytic leukemia. Here the CDR3 is given as CASGSSGGNNEQFF. In nucleotides, the sequence is TGTGCTAGTGGCTCTAGCGGGGGAAACAATGAGCAGTTCTTC.